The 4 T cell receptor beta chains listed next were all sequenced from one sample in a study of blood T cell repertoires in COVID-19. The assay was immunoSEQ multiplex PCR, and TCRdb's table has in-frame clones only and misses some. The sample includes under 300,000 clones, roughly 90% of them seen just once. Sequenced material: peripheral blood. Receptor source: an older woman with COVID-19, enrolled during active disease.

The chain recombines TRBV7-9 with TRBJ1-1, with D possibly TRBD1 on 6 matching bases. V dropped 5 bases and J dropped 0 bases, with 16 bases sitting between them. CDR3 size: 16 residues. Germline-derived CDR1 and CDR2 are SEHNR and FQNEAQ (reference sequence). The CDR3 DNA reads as TGTGCCAGCAGCCGCGCGGGGGCCCTCTTGAACACTGAAGCTTTCTTT. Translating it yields CASSRAGALLNTEAFF.

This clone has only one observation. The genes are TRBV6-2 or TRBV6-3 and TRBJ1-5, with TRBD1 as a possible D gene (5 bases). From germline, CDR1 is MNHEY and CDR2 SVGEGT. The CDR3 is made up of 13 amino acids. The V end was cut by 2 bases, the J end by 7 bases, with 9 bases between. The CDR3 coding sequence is TGTGCCAGCAGTTACAGGGGTTGGCAGCCCCAGCATTTT. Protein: CASSYRGWQPQHF.

The CDR3 here is CASSLLQEATEAFF. In DNA, the CDR3 is TGTGCCAGCAGCCTCCTTCAGGAAGCCACTGAAGCTTTCTTT. This chain uses TRBV9 with TRBJ1-1; D gene uncertain. Trimming left V 4 bases short and J 4 bases short, with 14 bases between. CDR1 and CDR2 from the germline V gene are SGDLS and YYNGEE. This CDR3 spans 14 amino acids.

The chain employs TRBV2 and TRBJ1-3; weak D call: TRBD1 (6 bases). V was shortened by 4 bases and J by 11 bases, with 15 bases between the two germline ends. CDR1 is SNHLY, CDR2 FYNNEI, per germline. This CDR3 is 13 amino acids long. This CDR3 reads CASSAIEGGSIYF. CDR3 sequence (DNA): TGTGCCAGCAGTGCGATTGAGGGGGGGTCCATATATTTT. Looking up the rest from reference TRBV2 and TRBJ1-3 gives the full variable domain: EPEVTQTPSHQVTQMGQEVILRCVPISNHLYFYWYRQILGQKVEFLVSFYNNEISEKSEIFDDQFSVERPDGSNFTLKIRSTKLEDSAMYFCASSAIEGGSIYFGEGSWLTVV.